This entry describes one T cell receptor beta chain. What it binds is unknown. This table comes from immunoSEQ multiplex PCR, and its TCRdb copy is limited to in-frame clones, with some not included. This sample has tens of thousands of clones, with 90% to 95% found just once. Naive CD4 T cells, CD45RO-negative and CD62L-positive, were flow-sorted from PBMCs. The source of the sample is a study of human versus mouse CDR3 diversity and MHC coevolution. Study-level information: Valid reads per sample ranged from about 0.6 x 10^7 to 1.7 x 10^7.

With V trimmed by 7 bases and J by 3 bases, 20 bases remained unmatched. CDR1 and CDR2 from the germline V gene are PRHDT and FYEKMQ (reference sequence). The CDR3 contains 19 residues. Notes on the study in general: Human CDR3s averaged more deletions and insertions than mouse CDR3s. By iCHAO1, human TCR beta clonotypes numbered some 1.6 million, the most.

Sequencing input: naive CD4+ T cells from blood. Subset of the sample: CD45RO-negative CD62L-positive naive CD4 T cells. The TCR comes from a person aged 30-70 years in good health. The J gene is TRBJ2-3, the V gene TRBV13, with 9 bases lining up with TRBD2. Here the CDR3 DNA reads TGTGCCAGCAAGCTTTGGGGTGGTAGCGGGGGAGGACTGACAGATACGCAGTATTTT. Encoded protein: CASKLWGGSGGGLTDTQYF.